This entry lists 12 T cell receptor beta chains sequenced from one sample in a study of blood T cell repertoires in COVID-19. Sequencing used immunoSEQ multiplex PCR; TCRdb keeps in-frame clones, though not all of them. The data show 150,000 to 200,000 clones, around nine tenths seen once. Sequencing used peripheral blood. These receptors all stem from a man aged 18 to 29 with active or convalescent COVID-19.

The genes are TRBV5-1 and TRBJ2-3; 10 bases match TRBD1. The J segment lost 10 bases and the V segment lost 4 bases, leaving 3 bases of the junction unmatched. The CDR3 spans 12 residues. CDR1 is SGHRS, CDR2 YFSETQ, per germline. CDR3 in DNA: TGCGCCAGCAGCGACGGACAGGGGGCGCAGTATTTT. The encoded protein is CASSDGQGAQYF.

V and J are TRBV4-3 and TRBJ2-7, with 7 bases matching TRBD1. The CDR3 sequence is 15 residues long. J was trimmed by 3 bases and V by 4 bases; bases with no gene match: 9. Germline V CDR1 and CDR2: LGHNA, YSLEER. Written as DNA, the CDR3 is TGCGCCAGCAGCCCAGGAGTGGCAGGGGGCTACGAGCAGTACTTC. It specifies CASSPGVAGGYEQYF.

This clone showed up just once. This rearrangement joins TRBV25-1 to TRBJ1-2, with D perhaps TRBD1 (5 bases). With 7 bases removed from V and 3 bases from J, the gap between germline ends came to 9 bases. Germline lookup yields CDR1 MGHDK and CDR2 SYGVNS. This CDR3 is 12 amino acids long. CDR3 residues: CASNQGYYGYTF. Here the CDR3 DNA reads TGTGCCAGCAACCAGGGTTACTATGGCTACACCTTC.

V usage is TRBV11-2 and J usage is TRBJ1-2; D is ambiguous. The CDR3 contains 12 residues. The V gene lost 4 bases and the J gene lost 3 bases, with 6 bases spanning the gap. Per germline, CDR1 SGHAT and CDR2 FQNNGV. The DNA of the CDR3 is TGTGCCAGCAGCTCCCCAGACTATGGCTACACCTTC. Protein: CASSSPDYGYTF.

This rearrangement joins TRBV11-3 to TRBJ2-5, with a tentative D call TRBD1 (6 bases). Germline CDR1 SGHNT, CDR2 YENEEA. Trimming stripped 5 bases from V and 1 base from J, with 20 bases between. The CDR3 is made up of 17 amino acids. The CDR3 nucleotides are TGTGCCAGCAGCCCTCGCACAGGGATCGAGGGCCAAGAGACCCAGTACTTC. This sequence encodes CASSPRTGIEGQETQYF.

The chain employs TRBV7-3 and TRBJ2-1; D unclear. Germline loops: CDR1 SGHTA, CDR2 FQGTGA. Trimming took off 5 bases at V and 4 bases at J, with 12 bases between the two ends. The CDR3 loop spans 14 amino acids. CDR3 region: CASSAAGLYNEQFF. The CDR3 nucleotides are TGTGCCAGCAGCGCGGCCGGGTTATACAATGAGCAGTTCTTC.

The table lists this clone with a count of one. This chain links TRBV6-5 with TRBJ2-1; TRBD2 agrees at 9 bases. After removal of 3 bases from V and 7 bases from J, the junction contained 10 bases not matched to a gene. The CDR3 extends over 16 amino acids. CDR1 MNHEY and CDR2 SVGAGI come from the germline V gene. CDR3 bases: TGTGCCAGCAGTTATTTGCCTAGCGGGAATGTAAATGAGCAGTTCTTC. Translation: CASSYLPSGNVNEQFF.

CDR3 residues: CASSSPRLAPYNEQFF. CDR3 bases: TGTGCCAGCAGCTCTCCCCGACTAGCGCCTTACAATGAGCAGTTCTTC. The gene calls are TRBV3-1 (or the pseudogene TRBV3-2) and TRBJ2-1; 8 bases match TRBD2. V was pared by 5 bases and J by 4 bases, with 10 bases of the junction left unmatched. This CDR3 has 16 residues. CDR1 and CDR2 (germline): LGHDT, YNNKEL (reference sequence).

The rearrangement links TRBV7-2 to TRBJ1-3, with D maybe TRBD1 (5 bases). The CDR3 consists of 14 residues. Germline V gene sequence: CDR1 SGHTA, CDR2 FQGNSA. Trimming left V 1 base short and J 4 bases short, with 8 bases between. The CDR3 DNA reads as TGTGCCAGCAGCTTAGGGGGCAGGGGAAACACCATATATTTT. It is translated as CASSLGGRGNTIYF.

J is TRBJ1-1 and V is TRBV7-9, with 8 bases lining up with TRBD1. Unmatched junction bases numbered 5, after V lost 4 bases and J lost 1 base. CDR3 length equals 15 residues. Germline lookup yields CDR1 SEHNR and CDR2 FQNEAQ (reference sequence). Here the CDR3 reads CASSSGGARNTEAFF. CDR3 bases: TGTGCCAGCAGCTCAGGGGGCGCGAGGAACACTGAAGCTTTCTTT.

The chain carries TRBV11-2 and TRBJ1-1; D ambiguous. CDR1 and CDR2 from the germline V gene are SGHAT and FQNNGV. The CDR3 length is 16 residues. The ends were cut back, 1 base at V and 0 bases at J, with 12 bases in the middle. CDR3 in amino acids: CASSLGSNLLNTEAFF. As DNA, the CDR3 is TGTGCCAGCAGCTTAGGGAGTAACCTGTTGAACACTGAAGCTTTCTTT.

CDR3 sequence: CASSLQGSNYGYTF. The CDR3 DNA reads TGTGCCAGCAGTCTACAGGGATCTAACTATGGCTACACCTTC. This rearrangement joins TRBV27 to TRBJ1-2, with D perhaps TRBD1 (6 bases). V gave up 5 bases and J gave up 0 bases, with 10 bases separating them. The CDR3 covers 14 residues. Germline CDR1 is MNHEY and CDR2 is SMNVEV (reference sequence).